The 3 T cell receptor beta chains below come from one sample, sequenced in a study of T cell responses to AZD1222 COVID-19 vaccine. The data were produced by immunoSEQ multiplex PCR, yet TCRdb's version contains in-frame clones alone and is incomplete. Found here are about 140,000 clones, 70% to 90% of them singletons; the top ten hold 4% to 5%. The specimen comprised peripheral blood, sampled on day 0 of AZD1222 vaccination. The receptors were gathered from an adult in good health.

The J gene is TRBJ1-1, the V gene TRBV7-6; tentatively, D is TRBD1 (5 bases). CDR1 SGHVS and CDR2 FNYEAQ come from the germline V gene. The V end lost 5 bases, the J end lost 0 bases, and 13 bases lay between the germline ends. The CDR3 spans 15 residues. CDR3 region: CASSHITGLNTEAFF. DNA of the CDR3: TGTGCCAGCAGCCACATTACAGGATTGAACACTGAAGCTTTCTTT.

V is TRBV14 and J is TRBJ2-1; no firm D call. Trimming took off 1 base at V and 6 bases at J, with 10 bases between the two ends. Per germline, CDR1 SGHDN and CDR2 FVKESK. The CDR3 sequence is 14 residues long. Written as DNA, the CDR3 is TGTGCCAGCAGCCAAGTACCGGGTTCCAATGAGCAGTTCTTC. Its protein is CASSQVPGSNEQFF.

The V and J genes are TRBV7-2 and TRBJ1-2; perhaps TRBD1 as D (6 bases). The CDR3 is 16 amino acids. The germline V and J ends were trimmed by 3 bases and 4 bases, with 18 bases remaining between them. Germline CDR1 SGHTA, CDR2 FQGNSA. CDR3 DNA: TGTGCCAGCAGCTTCCCCACAGGGAGCCTCACCTATGGCTACACCTTC. This sequence encodes CASSFPTGSLTYGYTF.